These 2 T cell receptor beta chains originate from one sample sequenced in a study of blood T cells in healthy people across ages. Alongside a J-beta primer mix, a sample-barcoded 5' primer served in a second PCR lasting roughly 6 to 12 cycles. TCRdb reprocessed the 5' RACE reads with MiXCR, giving one entry per CDR3 protein. Here the sample spans approximately 1.5 million distinct CDR3 sequences, under 55% being singletons. Input material: blood. The origin of the receptors is a woman aged 18-35 years in good health.

Many counts were recorded for this clonotype. The rearrangement uses TRBV7-3 and TRBJ2-1, with D perhaps TRBD1 (6 bases). CDR1 is SGHTA, CDR2 FQGTGA, per germline. V dropped 0 bases and J dropped 2 bases, with 11 bases sitting between them. CDR3 length: 16 amino acids. CDR3 sequence: CASSLTGTRTYNEQFF. The CDR3 DNA follows: TGTGCCAGCAGCTTAACCGGGACAAGGACCTACAATGAGCAGTTCTTC.

The chain combines TRBV7-9 with TRBJ2-7, with D perhaps assigned TRBD1 or TRBD2 (5 bases each). The length of the CDR3 is 15 residues. Per the germline V gene, CDR1 is SEHNR and CDR2 is FQNEAQ (reference sequence). Trimming took off 5 bases at V and 5 bases at J, with 19 bases between the two ends. CDR3 bases: TGTGCCAGCAGCCTCCGGGACCTAGTTCGGAACGAGCAGTACTTC. Translation gives CASSLRDLVRNEQYF.